The 8 T cell receptor beta chains in this list originate from one sample, sequenced in a study of CD8+ T cells in alopecia areata (dated by TCRdb to 2016 to 2019). Libraries were built with the immunoSEQ multiplex PCR assay. RNA was extracted from all samples and reverse transcribed into cDNA as template for TCR sequencing. Here the immuneACCESS table is served through TCRdb, limited to in-frame sequences with V and J called. Missing clones are a known gap in these copies; in checked studies unresolved V genes cover under half, and the rest lacks a known reason. Here the sample has about 110,000 clones; roughly 59% occur a single time. The ten largest make up 20% to 25% of the sample. Sequencing was carried out using CD8+ T cells sorted from blood. The receptors were sampled from a human donor in good health.

The chain combines TRBV5-6 with TRBJ2-5, with a weak D call TRBD1 (6 bases). Trimming shortened V by 1 base and J by 4 bases, and 17 bases separated the two germline ends. The CDR3 totals 16 residues. CDR1 and CDR2 from the germline V gene are SGHDT and YYEEEE. The CDR3 region is CASSLSTGMLRETQYF. CDR3 nucleotides: TGTGCCAGCAGCTTGAGCACAGGGATGTTGAGAGAGACCCAGTACTTC.

The rearrangement joins TRBV29-1 to TRBJ2-3; D perhaps matches TRBD2 (7 bases). Germline CDR1 and CDR2: SQVTM and ANQGSEA. The V gene lost 7 bases and the J gene lost 7 bases, with 15 bases spanning the gap. The CDR3 contains 12 residues. CDR3 in amino acids: CSALEGGYTQYF. As DNA, the CDR3 is TGCAGCGCCCTGGAGGGGGGGTATACGCAGTATTTT.

V and J are TRBV4-1 and TRBJ1-1, with D uncertain. CDR3 size: 14 residues. Germline V gene sequence: CDR1 MGHRA, CDR2 YSYEKL. The V gene lost 0 bases and the J gene lost 2 bases, with 7 bases spanning the gap. Here the CDR3 DNA reads TGCGCCAGCAGCCAAGACGGAAGAAACACTGAAGCTTTCTTT. This translates into CASSQDGRNTEAFF.

The V and J genes are TRBV25-1 and TRBJ2-2, with D maybe TRBD2 (5 bases). V was clipped by 6 bases and J by 3 bases, with 14 bases between them. CDR1 and CDR2 from the germline V gene are MGHDK and SYGVNS. CDR3 size: 15 residues. Here the CDR3 reads CASSPPGRDTGELFF. Written as DNA, the CDR3 is TGTGCCAGCAGCCCGCCTGGGCGGGACACCGGGGAGCTGTTTTTT.

This clone was recorded only once. The V and J genes are TRBV15 and TRBJ2-7; TRBD1 matches at 9 bases. The germline V gene has CDR1 LNHNV and CDR2 YYDKDF (reference sequence). There are 13 residues in the CDR3. V lost 4 bases and J lost 5; bases outside the gene matches: 3. In DNA, the CDR3 is TGTGCCACCAGCACCAACAGGGGGCACGAGCAGTACTTC. Its translation: CATSTNRGHEQYF.

This clone was observed a few times. V is TRBV6-1 and J is TRBJ2-3; perhaps TRBD1 as D (6 bases). V shed 6 bases and J shed 0 bases, with 13 bases lying between them. The CDR3 loop spans 15 amino acids. Germline V gene sequence: CDR1 MNHNS, CDR2 SASEGT. Here the CDR3 reads CASSQQTGSTDTQYF. The CDR3, as DNA: TGTGCCAGCAGCCAACAAACAGGGAGCACAGATACGCAGTATTTT.

This chain uses TRBV25-1 with TRBJ2-5, with 8 bases that match TRBD1. With V trimmed by 0 bases and J by 3 bases, 6 bases remained unmatched. CDR1 and CDR2 from the germline V gene are MGHDK and SYGVNS. This CDR3 contains 16 residues. CDR3 amino acids: CASSEYAGTGEETQYF. The CDR3 bases are TGTGCCAGCAGTGAATATGCTGGGACAGGAGAAGAGACCCAGTACTTC.

This CDR3 reads CASSLGRGPLYEQYF. CDR3 bases: TGTGCCAGCAGTTTAGGGAGGGGACCCCTCTACGAGCAGTACTTC. The V and J genes are TRBV28 and TRBJ2-7; TRBD2 matches at 7 bases. In germline, CDR1 is MDHEN, CDR2 SYDVKM. CDR3 length: 15 residues. Trimming cost V 2 bases and J 3 bases; bases outside gene matches: 7.